The 16 T cell receptor beta chains below all came from one sample that was sequenced in a study of T cell clonotyping in hematopoietic cell transplantation. TCRdb keeps only in-frame clones here, not all; method: immunoSEQ multiplex PCR. Of roughly 11,000 clones detected, 89% appear once; the ten largest clones hold roughly 15%. The sequencing here drew on PBMCs, taken 100 days after allogeneic stem cell transplant. Receptors were obtained from a female patient over 55 who had an allogeneic stem cell transplant from an unrelated donor, so the T cells may come from the graft donor. Some clones in this sample may be carry-over from other donors' samples.

This clone is large (0.1 to 1%). The chain has TRBV6-6 and TRBJ2-2; 7 bases line up with TRBD2. Per the germline V gene, CDR1 is MNHNY and CDR2 is SVGAGI (reference sequence). The CDR3 loop spans 15 amino acids. With 0 bases clipped from V and 7 bases from J, the junction kept 5 bases outside the gene matches. As DNA, the CDR3 is TGTGCCAGCAGTTACTCTGGACCTAGCGGCGGGGAGCTGTTTTTT. Protein: CASSYSGPSGGELFF.

The chain is built from TRBV2 and TRBJ2-7; D assignment may be TRBD1 or TRBD2 (5 bases each). V was clipped by 6 bases and J by 6 bases, with 18 bases between them. The length of the CDR3 is 14 residues. Germline values: CDR1 SNHLY, CDR2 FYNNEI. CDR3 residues: CASRVGRVGGEQYF. CDR3 in DNA: TGTGCCAGCAGAGTGGGAAGGGTTGGGGGCGAGCAGTACTTC.

This clone was observed a few times. The genes are TRBV30 and TRBJ2-2; 9 bases fit TRBD1. The CDR3 is 15 residues long. Germline lookup yields CDR1 GTSNPN and CDR2 SVGIG (reference sequence). Trimming cost V 3 bases and J 7 bases; bases outside gene matches: 9. The CDR3 DNA follows: TGTGCCTGGAGACCAGGGACAGGGACCGTCGGGGAGCTGTTTTTT. This codes for CAWRPGTGTVGELFF.

CDR3 nucleotide sequence: TGTGCCAGCAGCGTAGGACGGACAGGGGGCCTTAGTGGTGAAAAACTGTTTTTT. It yields the protein CASSVGRTGGLSGEKLFF. The gene calls are TRBV9 and TRBJ1-4; the match to TRBD1 covers 11 bases. This CDR3 is built from 18 residues. V gave up 0 bases and J gave up 7 bases; unmatched junction bases: 11. The germline V gene has CDR1 SGDLS and CDR2 YYNGEE.

The chain employs TRBV15 and TRBJ1-1, with 8 bases that match TRBD1. V shed 0 bases and J 1 base; nucleotides not matched to a gene: 1. Germline V gene lookup returns CDR1 LNHNV and CDR2 YYDKDF (reference sequence). This CDR3 comprises 15 residues. The CDR3 protein is CATSREGTGNTEAFF. The CDR3 DNA reads as TGTGCCACCAGCAGAGAGGGGACAGGGAACACTGAAGCTTTCTTT.

This clone was observed a single time. V gene TRBV19 combines with J gene TRBJ2-1; 10 bases map to TRBD2. This CDR3 contains 16 residues. Germline V CDR1 and CDR2: LNHDA, SQIVND (reference sequence). Trimming at V came to 5 bases and at J to 2 bases, leaving 6 bases not matched to a gene. The CDR3 spells CASSPWGLATYNEQFF. In nucleotides, the CDR3 is TGTGCCAGTAGTCCGTGGGGACTAGCGACCTACAATGAGCAGTTCTTC.

The chain uses TRBV4-3 and TRBJ2-3; D gene unclear. CDR1 LGHNA and CDR2 YSLEER come from the germline V gene. Trimming left V 0 bases short and J 3 bases short, with 16 bases between. This CDR3 is 17 amino acids long. The chain's CDR3 is CASSQDWAGFGTDTQYF. CDR3 DNA: TGCGCCAGCAGCCAAGATTGGGCAGGTTTTGGGACAGATACGCAGTATTTT.

This clone was recorded only once. The J gene is TRBJ2-5, the V gene TRBV4-1, with 8 bases lining up with TRBD1. The end of the DNA fits TRBJ2-7 better, so the J call may be wrong. The CDR3 extends over 15 amino acids. Per germline, CDR1 MGHRA and CDR2 YSYEKL. CDR3 in DNA: TGCGCCAGCAGCCAAGACCGGACAGGGTCCAACGAGCAGTACTTC. Encoded protein: CASSQDRTGSNEQYF.

The table lists this clone with a count of one. The chain links TRBV7-9 to TRBJ1-3, with 7 bases fitting TRBD1. Germline-derived CDR1 and CDR2 are SEHNR and FQNEAQ (reference sequence). CDR3 length equals 16 residues. V shed 5 bases and J 0 bases; nucleotides not matched to a gene: 7. CDR3: CASSPPDRASGNTIYF. In DNA, the CDR3 is TGTGCCAGCAGCCCACCCGACAGGGCCTCTGGAAACACCATATATTTT.

The chain links TRBV12-5 to TRBJ2-5; possible D gene TRBD1, 6 bases. CDR3 size: 14 residues. Germline V gene data show CDR1 as LGHNT and CDR2 as FRNRAP. V lost 6 bases and J lost 2, with 13 bases in between. CDR3 sequence (DNA): TGTGCTAGTGGCCTGGACAGTCGTCAAGAGACCCAGTACTTC. This translates into CASGLDSRQETQYF. Variable domain in full (rest from reference TRBV12-5 and TRBJ2-5): DARVTQTPRHKVTEMGQEVTMRCQPILGHNTVFWYRQTMMQGLELLAYFRNRAPLDDSGMPKDRFSAEMPDATLATLKIQPSEPRDSAVYFCASGLDSRQETQYFGPGTRLLVL.

The chain's CDR3 is CASSLEGRYSNQPQHF. CDR3 DNA sequence: TGTGCCAGCAGCTTAGAGGGGCGGTATAGCAATCAGCCCCAGCATTTT. The V and J genes are TRBV7-2 and TRBJ1-5; D is perhaps TRBD1 (5 bases). Trimming took 1 base from V and 0 from J, leaving 10 bases between them. This CDR3 contains 16 residues. CDR1 is SGHTA and CDR2 is FQGNSA in the germline V gene.

The CDR3 nucleotides are TGTGCCAGTAGTCCCCGGGACAGGGAATCTGGGGCCAACGTCCTGACTTTC. This translates into CASSPRDRESGANVLTF. This sequence joins TRBV19 and TRBJ2-6, with TRBD1 matching 9 bases. The germline V gene has CDR1 LNHDA and CDR2 SQIVND (reference sequence). The CDR3 covers 17 residues. Germline trimming cut 5 bases from V and 1 base from J; bases unmatched to any gene: 6.

V usage is TRBV27 and J usage is TRBJ2-3, with D possibly being TRBD2 (6 bases). In germline, CDR1 is MNHEY, CDR2 SMNVEV (reference sequence). Trimming stripped 5 bases from V and 0 bases from J, with 21 bases between. The CDR3 consists of 18 residues. The CDR3 loop reads CASSLRYLGTSSTDTQYF. The CDR3 DNA reads TGTGCCAGCAGTCTCCGCTACCTAGGGACTTCTAGCACAGATACGCAGTATTTT.

The chain uses TRBV10-2 and TRBJ1-2; 8 bases line up with TRBD1. Germline CDR1 reads WSHSY; CDR2 reads SAAADI. The ends lost 2 bases at V and 7 bases at J; junction bases unmatched: 9. The CDR3 covers 15 residues. CDR3 loop: CASSEEQGENGGYTF. The CDR3 bases are TGCGCCAGCAGTGAGGAACAGGGGGAGAATGGTGGCTACACCTTC.

The chain combines TRBV9 with TRBJ2-1; D is possibly TRBD2 (5 bases). V was cut by 0 bases and J by 6 bases, with 13 bases left in between. This CDR3 comprises 15 residues. The V gene's germline CDR1 is SGDLS and CDR2 YYNGEE. CDR3 residues: CASSVGGSSVNEQFF. CDR3 bases: TGTGCCAGCAGCGTAGGAGGGTCGTCAGTCAATGAGCAGTTCTTC.

The V and J genes are TRBV27 and TRBJ1-2; 10 bases line up with TRBD1. Germline CDR1 is MNHEY and CDR2 is SMNVEV (reference sequence). This CDR3 region has 16 residues. V lost 5 bases to trimming and J lost 4 bases; unmatched junction nucleotides: 10. CDR3 residues: CASSPTFGTGVYGYTF. The CDR3 DNA sequence: TGTGCCAGCAGTCCCACGTTTGGGACAGGGGTCTATGGCTACACCTTC.